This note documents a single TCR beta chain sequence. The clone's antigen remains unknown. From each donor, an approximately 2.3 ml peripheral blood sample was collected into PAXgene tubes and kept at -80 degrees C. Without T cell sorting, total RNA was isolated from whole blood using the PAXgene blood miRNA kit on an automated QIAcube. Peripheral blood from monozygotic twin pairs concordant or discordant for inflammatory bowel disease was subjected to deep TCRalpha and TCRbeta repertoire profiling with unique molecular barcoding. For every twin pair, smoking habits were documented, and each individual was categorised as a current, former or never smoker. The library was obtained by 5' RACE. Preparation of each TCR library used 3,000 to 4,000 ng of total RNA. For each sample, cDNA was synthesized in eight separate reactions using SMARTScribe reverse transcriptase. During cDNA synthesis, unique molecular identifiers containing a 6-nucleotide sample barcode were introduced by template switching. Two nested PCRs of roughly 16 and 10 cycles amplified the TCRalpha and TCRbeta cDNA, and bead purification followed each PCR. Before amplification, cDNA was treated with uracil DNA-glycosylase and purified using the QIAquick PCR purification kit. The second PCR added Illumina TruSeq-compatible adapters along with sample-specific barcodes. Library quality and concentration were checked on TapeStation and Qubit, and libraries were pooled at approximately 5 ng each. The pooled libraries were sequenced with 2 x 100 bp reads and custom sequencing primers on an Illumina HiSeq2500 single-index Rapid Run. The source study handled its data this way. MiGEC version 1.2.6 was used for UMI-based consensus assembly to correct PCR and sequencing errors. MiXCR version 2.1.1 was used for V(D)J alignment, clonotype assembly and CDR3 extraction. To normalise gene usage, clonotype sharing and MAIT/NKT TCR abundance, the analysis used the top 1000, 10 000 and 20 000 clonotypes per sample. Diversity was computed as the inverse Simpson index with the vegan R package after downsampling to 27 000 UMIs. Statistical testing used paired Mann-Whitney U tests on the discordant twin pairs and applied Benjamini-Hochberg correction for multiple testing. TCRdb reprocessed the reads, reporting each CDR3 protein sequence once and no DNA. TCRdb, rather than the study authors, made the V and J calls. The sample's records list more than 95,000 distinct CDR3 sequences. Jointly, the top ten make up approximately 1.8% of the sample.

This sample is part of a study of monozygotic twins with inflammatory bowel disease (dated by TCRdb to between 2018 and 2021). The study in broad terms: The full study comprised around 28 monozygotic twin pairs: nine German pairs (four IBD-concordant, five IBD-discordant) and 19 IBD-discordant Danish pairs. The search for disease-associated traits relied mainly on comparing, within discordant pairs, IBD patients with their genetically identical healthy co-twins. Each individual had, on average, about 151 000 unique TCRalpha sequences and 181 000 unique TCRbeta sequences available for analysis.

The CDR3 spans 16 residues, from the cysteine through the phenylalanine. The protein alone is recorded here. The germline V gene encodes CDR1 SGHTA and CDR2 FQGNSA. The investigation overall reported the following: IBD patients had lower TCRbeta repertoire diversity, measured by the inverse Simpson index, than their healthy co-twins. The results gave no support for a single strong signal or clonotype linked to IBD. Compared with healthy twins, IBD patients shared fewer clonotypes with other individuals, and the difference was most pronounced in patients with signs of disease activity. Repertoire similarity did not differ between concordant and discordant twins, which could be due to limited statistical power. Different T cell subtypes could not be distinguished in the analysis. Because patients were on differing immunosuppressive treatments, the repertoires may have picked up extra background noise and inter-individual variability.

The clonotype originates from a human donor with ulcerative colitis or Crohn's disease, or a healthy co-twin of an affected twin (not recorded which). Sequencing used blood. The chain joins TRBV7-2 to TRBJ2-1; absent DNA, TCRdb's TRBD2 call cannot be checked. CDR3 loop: CASSSLAGGLYNEQFF.